Following are 4 T cell receptor beta chains from one sample sequenced in a study of Tregs in tolerant kidney transplant recipients. Mixed chimerism was transient after nonmyeloablative marrow transplants from related graft donors. Profiled with immunoSEQ multiplex PCR; TCRdb holds only in-frame clones, not every one. The table lists more than 6,000 clones, with 6.1% in the top ten. The sample consisted of CD4+ T cells from blood (PBMCs), taken 6 months after the transplant. The receptors derive from a human patient who received a combined kidney and bone marrow transplant. Some T cells may possibly be graft donor cells.

To note about this clone: The read ends 3 residues shy of where the CDR3 ends; the end is completed using the germline J gene. The V call is TRBV28, the J call TRBJ1-2; D is undetermined. Per germline, CDR1 MDHEN and CDR2 SYDVKM. V was pared by 10 bases and J by 5 bases, with 11 bases between. The CDR3 runs to 11 residues. The part of the CDR3 DNA that was read is TGTGCCACCTTACTACATTATGGC. This translates into CATLLHYG. The whole CDR3 sequence reads CATLLHYGYTF.

For this clone: The read ends 3 residues before the CDR3 terminus; that terminus is restored from the germline J gene. J is TRBJ1-1 and V is TRBV5-1; 8 positions agree with TRBD1. V lost 6 bases, J lost 0 bases, and 7 bases stayed unmatched. Germline V lookup: CDR1 SGHRS, CDR2 YFSETQ. The CDR3 loop spans 15 amino acids. Incomplete CDR3 DNA: TGCGCCAGCACCCCAGAGACAGGGGTGAACACTGAA. It specifies CASTPETGVNTE. The entire CDR3 protein is CASTPETGVNTEAFF.

For this clone: The read finishes 3 residues shy of the CDR3 end, and the germline J gene is used to complete it. The V gene is TRBV7-6, the J gene TRBJ2-7; TRBD2 might be the D (6 bases). CDR3 size: 14 residues. Germline assignment: CDR1 SGHVS and CDR2 FNYEAQ. Trimming removed 2 bases from V and 3 bases from J, with 11 bases in between. This chain's CDR3 is CASSLQAGIYEQYF. CDR3 DNA, as far as it was read: TGTGCCAGCAGCTTACAGGCGGGGATCTACGAG.

In terms of frequency, this clone is medium-sized. The read ends 3 residues before the CDR3 terminus; that terminus is restored from the germline J gene. The chain uses TRBV5-1 and TRBJ1-1; D remains unclear. The germline V gene has CDR1 SGHRS and CDR2 YFSETQ. This CDR3 has 14 residues. V dropped 4 bases and J dropped 6 bases, with 16 bases sitting between them. CDR3 DNA (partial): TGCGCCAGCAGCCCCCCCCAGACACAAGCTGAA. The encoded protein is CASSPPQTQAE. The complete CDR3 sequence is CASSPPQTQAEAFF.